This T cell receptor beta chain came from a study of blood T cell repertoires in COVID-19. The wider study: T cells, B-cell-depleted T cells, or PBMCs supplied cDNA or gDNA.

The V and J ends lost 2 bases and 2 bases, in that order; junction bases with no gene match: 4. This CDR3 region has 15 residues. Germline CDR1 and CDR2: SGHDT and YYEEEE. Only in-frame clones appear in the TCRdb table, and some are missing; sequencing was by immunoSEQ multiplex PCR. Found here are 40,000 to 60,000 clones, around 84% of them singletons; the top ten hold around 4.6%. The sequence came from a man older than 75 with active COVID-19. The chain recombines TRBV5-6 with TRBJ1-5; the match to TRBD1 covers 7 bases. Material for sequencing was peripheral blood. DNA of the CDR3: TGTGCCAGCAGCTTACAGGGGCAGGGCAATCAGCCCCAGCATTTT. It specifies CASSLQGQGNQPQHF.